Following are 7 T cell receptor beta chains from one sample sequenced in a study of radiation and T cells in renal cell carcinoma. The treatment here: treatment-naive control, cytoreductive nephrectomy. TCRdb keeps only in-frame clones here, not all; method: immunoSEQ multiplex PCR. Among roughly 4,000 clones, over 70% were seen once, and the ten largest hold over 6%. The sequences come from tumor tissue, collected from a patient whose treatment was nephrectomy without radiotherapy. Receptor source: a man in his fifties with renal cell carcinoma.

The rearrangement links TRBV5-6 to TRBJ2-1; D tentatively fits TRBD1 or TRBD2 (6 bases each). The CDR3 spans 16 residues. Trimming removed 0 bases at V and 3 bases at J, with 13 bases between. Germline CDR1 is SGHDT and CDR2 is YYEEEE. The CDR3 region has the DNA TGTGCCAGCAGCTTGGAGAGGGGGGCGCGCTACAATGAGCAGTTCTTC. It is translated as CASSLERGARYNEQFF.

The chain uses TRBV7-2 and TRBJ2-1, with D hard to call. Trimming removed 6 bases from V and 0 bases from J, with 12 bases in between. The germline gives CDR1 SGHTA, CDR2 FQGNSA. The CDR3 is made up of 15 amino acids. As DNA, the CDR3 is TGTGCCAGCAGAGCAGGATTCAGCTCCTACAATGAGCAGTTCTTC. It encodes CASRAGFSSYNEQFF.

This clone was counted once. The chain uses TRBV27 and TRBJ2-2; 8 bases align to TRBD2. The CDR3 length is 16 residues. The germline gives CDR1 MNHEY, CDR2 SMNVEV (reference sequence). V lost 0 bases to trimming and J lost 5 bases; unmatched junction nucleotides: 5. CDR3 DNA: TGTGCCAGCAGTTTATCTAGGGCTAGCGGGACCGGGGAGCTGTTTTTT. Translated, it gives CASSLSRASGTGELFF.

This clone was seen a single time. J is TRBJ2-3 and V is TRBV6-5; D is perhaps TRBD1 (5 bases). From germline, CDR1 is MNHEY and CDR2 SVGAGI. V gave up 8 bases and J gave up 0 bases, with 15 bases separating them. This CDR3 comprises 15 residues. The CDR3 is CASGRGTSSTDTQYF. The CDR3 DNA reads TGTGCCAGCGGAAGGGGCACCTCTAGCACAGATACGCAGTATTTT.

The chain uses TRBV30 and TRBJ2-1, with a weak D call TRBD2 (6 bases). Per the germline V gene, CDR1 is GTSNPN and CDR2 is SVGIG (reference sequence). Trimming cost V 3 bases and J 5 bases, with 11 bases left between them. This CDR3 has 13 residues. This CDR3 is CAWRGGLHNEQFF. The CDR3 nucleotides are TGTGCCTGGAGGGGAGGACTACACAATGAGCAGTTCTTC.

V and J are TRBV25-1 and TRBJ1-1, with D possibly TRBD1 on 6 matching bases. Per germline, CDR1 MGHDK and CDR2 SYGVNS. The CDR3 is made up of 14 amino acids. V was shortened by 7 bases and J by 2 bases, with 14 bases between the two germline ends. The CDR3 nucleotides read TGTGCCAGCACCCGGACAGCGACCAACACTGAAGCTTTCTTT. It specifies CASTRTATNTEAFF. Drawing the rest from reference TRBV25-1 and TRBJ1-1, the complete variable domain is EADIYQTPRYLVIGTGKKITLECSQTMGHDKMYWYQQDPGMELHLIHYSYGVNSTEKGDLSSESTVSRIRTEHFPLTLESARPSHTSQYLCASTRTATNTEAFFGQGTRLTVV.

This clone was found a few times. The rearrangement links TRBV7-9 to TRBJ1-5; D is unclear. The germline gives CDR1 SEHNR, CDR2 FQNEAQ (reference sequence). The CDR3 totals 12 residues. Trimming stripped 1 base from V and 11 bases from J, with 9 bases between. CDR3 nucleotide sequence: TGTGCCAGCAGCTTAGAAACCTCGGCCCAGCATTTT. Its translation: CASSLETSAQHF.